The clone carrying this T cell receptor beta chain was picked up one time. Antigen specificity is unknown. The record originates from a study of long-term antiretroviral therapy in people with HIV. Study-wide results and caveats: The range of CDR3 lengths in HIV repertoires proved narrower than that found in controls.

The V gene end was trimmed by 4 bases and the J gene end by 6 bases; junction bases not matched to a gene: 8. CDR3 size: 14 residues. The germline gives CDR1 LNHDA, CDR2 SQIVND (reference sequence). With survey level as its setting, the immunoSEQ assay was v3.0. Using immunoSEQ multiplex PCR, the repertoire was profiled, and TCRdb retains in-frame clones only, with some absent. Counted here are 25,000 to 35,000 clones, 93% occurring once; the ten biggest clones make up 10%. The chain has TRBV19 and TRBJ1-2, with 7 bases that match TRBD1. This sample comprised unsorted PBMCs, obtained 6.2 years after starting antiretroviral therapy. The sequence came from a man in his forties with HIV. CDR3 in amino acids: CASSSNRQGHGYTF. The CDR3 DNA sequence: TGTGCCAGTAGTAGTAACCGACAGGGCCATGGCTACACCTTC.